The T cell receptor beta chain under discussion was sequenced for a study of blood T cell repertoires in COVID-19. Clones were sequenced by immunoSEQ multiplex PCR, and TCRdb holds only the in-frame ones, with some missing. The sample lists over 200,000 clones; about 85% were seen once. V lost 5 bases and J lost 5; bases outside the gene matches: 0. The CDR3 is made up of 11 amino acids. Germline assignment: CDR1 SGHNT and CDR2 YENEEA. This receptor was obtained from a woman aged 80 or older with active or convalescent COVID-19. Sequenced input: peripheral blood. This chain links TRBV11-3 with TRBJ2-7, with 7 bases fitting TRBD1. CDR3 in amino acids: CASSQGDEQYF. In nucleotides, the CDR3 is TGTGCCAGCAGCCAGGGGGACGAGCAGTACTTC.